Listed here are 32 T cell receptor beta chains from one sample, sequenced in a study of vaccination and CD4 T cells after COVID-19. No antigen has been assigned to these receptors. The treatment: approximately nine-day PBMC culture with coronavirus spike peptide pools or control peptides (ViraFEST assay). The assay that was used to sequence DNA from cultured CD4+ T cells was the Oncomine TCR Beta short-read assay. TCRdb analysed the PCR reads with MiXCR anew, one entry per CDR3 protein. The table has approximately 11,000 distinct CDR3 sequences, roughly 31% seen once; the top ten hold about 10%. Material: CD4+ T cells from blood, cultured in vitro. All receptors come from a human donor who had recovered from COVID-19.

The V gene is TRBV19, the J gene TRBJ2-7; D is possibly TRBD2 (6 bases). CDR1 is LNHDA, CDR2 SQIVND, per germline (reference sequence). CDR3 length: 12 amino acids. V was pared by 4 bases and J by 6 bases, with 10 bases between. The CDR3 is CASSNRGGEQYF. The DNA of the CDR3 is TGTGCCAGTAGTAACCGGGGAGGCGAGCAGTACTTC. The full variable domain, completed using reference TRBV19 and TRBJ2-7, is DGGITQSPKYLFRKEGQNVTLSCEQNLNHDAMYWYRQDPGQGLRLIYYSQIVNDFQKGDIAEGYSVSREKKESFPLTVTSAQKNPTAFYLCASSNRGGEQYFGPGTRLTVT.

The table lists this clonotype with a few counts. The chain joins TRBV11-1 to TRBJ2-7; D unresolved. The V and J ends lost 2 bases and 2 bases respectively, with 4 bases between them. Germline lookup yields CDR1 SGHAT and CDR2 FQDESV (reference sequence). This CDR3 is 12 amino acids long. CDR3 nucleotide sequence: TGTGCCAGCAGCTTAAATGCCTACGAGCAGTACTTC. Its translation is CASSLNAYEQYF.

The rearrangement joins TRBV7-3 to TRBJ2-1; the D gene could be TRBD1 or TRBD2 (6 bases each). The CDR3 sequence is 14 residues long. V lost 4 bases to trimming and J lost 5 bases, with 12 bases between them. Germline V gives CDR1 SGHTA, CDR2 FQGTGA. CDR3 sequence reads: CASSSFRGHNEQFF. CDR3 nucleotide sequence: TGTGCCAGCAGCTCCTTTCGGGGGCACAATGAGCAGTTCTTC. The whole variable domain, remainder taken from reference TRBV7-3 and TRBJ2-1, is GAGVSQTPSNKVTEKGKYVELRCDPISGHTALYWYRQSLGQGPEFLIYFQGTGAADDSGLPNDRFFAVRPEGSVSTLKIQRTERGDSAVYLCASSSFRGHNEQFFGPGTRLTVL.

The J gene is TRBJ2-7, the V gene TRBV7-9, with 9 bases identical to TRBD1. Germline V gene data show CDR1 as SEHNR and CDR2 as FQNEAQ (reference sequence). Trimming at V came to 5 bases and at J to 7 bases, leaving 3 bases not matched to a gene. The CDR3 is 12 amino acids. CDR3 sequence (DNA): TGTGCCAGCAGCCCAGGACAGGGGGAGCAGTACTTC. Translation gives CASSPGQGEQYF.

In this sample, this clonotype turned up a few times. The CDR3 bases are TGCAGTGCCCCGAGGGGAGCAGACACAGATACGCAGTATTTT. Protein sequence: CSAPRGADTDTQYF. J is TRBJ2-3 and V is TRBV20-1; the D gene could be TRBD1 or TRBD2 (5 bases each). Trimming pared 6 bases from V and 2 bases from J, leaving 15 bases between. This CDR3 region has 14 residues. Germline CDR1 and CDR2: DFQATT and SNEGSKA (reference sequence).

This clonotype turned up a few times. V gene TRBV11-3 combines with J gene TRBJ2-7; D gene ambiguous. The CDR3 has 15 amino acids. The V gene lost 5 bases and the J gene lost 0 bases, with 14 bases spanning the gap. Germline assignment: CDR1 SGHNT and CDR2 YENEEA. The CDR3 loop reads CASSPDGRSSYEQYF. CDR3 bases: TGTGCCAGCAGCCCCGACGGCAGGAGCTCCTACGAGCAGTACTTC. Full variable domain (missing parts from reference TRBV11-3 and TRBJ2-7): EAGVVQSPRYKIIEKKQPVAFWCNPISGHNTLYWYLQNLGQGPELLIRYENEEAVDDSQLPKDRFSAERLKGVDSTLKIQPAELGDSAVYLCASSPDGRSSYEQYFGPGTRLTVT.

This clonotype was seen a handful of times. The CDR3 here is CAWSEHNYGYTF. DNA of the CDR3: TGTGCCTGGAGTGAACACAATTATGGCTACACCTTC. The V gene is TRBV30, the J gene TRBJ1-2; no definite D call. The CDR3 length is 12 residues. CDR1 and CDR2 (germline): GTSNPN, SVGIG (reference sequence). V lost 1 base and J lost 5, with 8 bases in between.

The rearrangement joins TRBV7-2 to TRBJ2-3; 7 bases line up with TRBD2. Trimming at V came to 2 bases and at J to 3 bases, leaving 8 bases not matched to a gene. The CDR3 covers 16 residues. Germline values: CDR1 SGHTA, CDR2 FQGNSA. The CDR3 DNA is TGTGCCAGCAGCTTACAGCGGGGCATGGGGACAGATACGCAGTATTTT. Translation: CASSLQRGMGTDTQYF.

This clonotype was found once. This sequence joins TRBV20-1 and TRBJ2-7; D tentatively fits TRBD1 or TRBD2 (6 bases each). The CDR3 is made up of 13 amino acids. Trimming pared 5 bases from V and 4 bases from J, leaving 15 bases between. The germline gives CDR1 DFQATT, CDR2 SNEGSKA (reference sequence). CDR3 region: CSASGLRGYEQYF. CDR3 bases: TGCAGTGCTTCGGGACTCAGGGGATACGAGCAGTACTTC.

This clonotype was observed a handful of times. V gene TRBV7-2 combines with J gene TRBJ2-5, with a possible D match to TRBD2 (6 bases). Germline assignment: CDR1 SGHTA and CDR2 FQGNSA. The CDR3 has 15 amino acids. V lost 2 bases to trimming and J lost 10 bases, with 20 bases between them. The CDR3 spells CASSLTRDQVWGQYF. DNA for the CDR3: TGTGCCAGCAGCTTAACGCGGGACCAAGTTTGGGGCCAGTACTTC.

Judged by abundance, this clonotype is medium-sized. This chain joins TRBV20-1 and TRBJ2-7; D gene uncertain. The V gene lost 0 bases and the J gene lost 2 bases, with 11 bases spanning the gap. This CDR3 is 14 amino acids long. Germline values: CDR1 DFQATT, CDR2 SNEGSKA (reference sequence). Here the CDR3 reads CSARDASSPYEQYF. CDR3 nucleotides: TGCAGTGCTAGAGATGCCAGCTCGCCCTACGAGCAGTACTTC.

The CDR3 DNA is TGCAGCGTAGAACTTCTGACTAGCGGGATACCTTCCTACGAGCAGTACTTC. This encodes CSVELLTSGIPSYEQYF. The chain employs TRBV29-1 and TRBJ2-7; 11 bases fit TRBD2. The ends lost 6 bases at V and 1 base at J; junction bases unmatched: 14. The length of the CDR3 is 17 residues. Germline V gene data show CDR1 as SQVTM and CDR2 as ANQGSEA.

This chain joins TRBV18 and TRBJ1-2, with a possible D match to TRBD1 (6 bases). Germline V lookup: CDR1 KGHSH, CDR2 LQKENI. The CDR3 is made up of 13 amino acids. The V gene lost 3 bases and the J gene lost 6 bases, with 11 bases spanning the gap. In nucleotides, the CDR3 is TGTGCCAGCTCACCCATACAGGGAAATGGCTACACCTTC. Translated, it gives CASSPIQGNGYTF.

The chain uses TRBV27 and TRBJ2-7; D uncertain. Germline V gene data show CDR1 as MNHEY and CDR2 as SMNVEV (reference sequence). The CDR3 has 16 amino acids. V dropped 6 bases and J dropped 3 bases, with 21 bases sitting between them. CDR3 amino acids: CASSPDGSRIFYEQYF. CDR3 nucleotide sequence: TGTGCCAGCAGCCCCGACGGGTCCCGAATTTTCTACGAGCAGTACTTC.

This clonotype came up a few times. The genes are TRBV11-3 and TRBJ1-6; TRBD1 agrees at 7 bases. Trimming removed 7 bases from V and 10 bases from J; junction bases left unmatched: 7. The CDR3 is 13 residues long. Germline lookup yields CDR1 SGHNT and CDR2 YENEEA. CDR3 coding DNA: TGTGCCAGCACCGACAGGGTAGGGTCACCCCTCCACTTT. It encodes CASTDRVGSPLHF. The full variable domain, in which reference TRBV11-3 and TRBJ1-6 provide the parts outside the CDR3, is EAGVVQSPRYKIIEKKQPVAFWCNPISGHNTLYWYLQNLGQGPELLIRYENEEAVDDSQLPKDRFSAERLKGVDSTLKIQPAELGDSAVYLCASTDRVGSPLHFGNGTRLTVT.

This clonotype was found a few times. V gene TRBV6-2 or TRBV6-3 combines with J gene TRBJ1-2; D uncertain. Trimming took 5 bases from V and 5 from J, leaving 18 bases between them. This CDR3 region has 15 residues. Looked up from germline, CDR1 is MNHEY and CDR2 is SVGEGT. The DNA for the CDR3 is TGTGCCAGCAGTGAACCACATGAGGGAGATTATGGCTACACCTTC. As protein: CASSEPHEGDYGYTF.

The V call is TRBV6-2 or TRBV6-3, the J call TRBJ2-3; no definite D call. The germline V gene has CDR1 MNHEY and CDR2 SVGEGT. V lost 6 bases and J lost 2, with 3 bases in between. The CDR3 length is 11 residues. CDR3 residues: CASSLTDTQYF. In DNA, the CDR3 is TGTGCCAGCAGCCTCACAGATACGCAGTATTTT.

Of note for this clonotype: Because the CDR3 is missing its conserved closing phenylalanine or tryptophan, this is likely a read error. This chain joins TRBV27 and TRBJ2-5; 12 bases line up with TRBD2. The germline CDR1 and CDR2 sequences are MNHEY and SMNVEV (reference sequence). The CDR3 consists of 14 residues. V lost 6 bases and J lost 5; bases outside the gene matches: 4. This CDR3 reads CASRGLAGGETQYL. The CDR3 nucleotides read TGTGCCAGCAGGGGACTAGCGGGTGGTGAGACCCAGTACCTC.

The chain recombines TRBV11-3 with TRBJ2-1; weak D call: TRBD2 (7 bases). The V end was cut by 1 base, the J end by 3 bases, with 10 bases between. Germline CDR1 is SGHNT and CDR2 is YENEEA. The CDR3 extends over 15 amino acids. DNA of the CDR3: TGTGCCAGCAGCTTAGCGGGGGGCTACTACAATGAGCAGTTCTTC. This sequence encodes CASSLAGGYYNEQFF. Using reference TRBV11-3 and TRBJ2-1 for the parts outside the CDR3, the full variable domain is EAGVVQSPRYKIIEKKQPVAFWCNPISGHNTLYWYLQNLGQGPELLIRYENEEAVDDSQLPKDRFSAERLKGVDSTLKIQPAELGDSAVYLCASSLAGGYYNEQFFGPGTRLTVL.

This clonotype was counted a few times. The V and J genes are TRBV6-5 and TRBJ1-2, with a weak D call TRBD1 (5 bases). The CDR3 totals 11 residues. The ends were cut back, 4 bases at V and 8 bases at J, with 8 bases in the middle. Germline CDR1 and CDR2: MNHEY and SVGAGI. The CDR3 sequence is CASSWGSGYTF. The CDR3 bases are TGTGCCAGCAGTTGGGGCAGCGGCTACACCTTC.

The J gene is TRBJ2-3, the V gene TRBV30; 7 bases agree with TRBD2. Per germline, CDR1 GTSNPN and CDR2 SVGIG (reference sequence). The CDR3 sequence is 13 residues long. Trimming at V came to 5 bases and at J to 1 base, leaving 3 bases not matched to a gene. As DNA, the CDR3 is TGTGCCTGGGGGACTACAGGCACAGATACGCAGTATTTT. Protein sequence: CAWGTTGTDTQYF.

The chain joins TRBV4-3 to TRBJ1-2, with no clear D. V was shortened by 8 bases and J by 0 bases, with 13 bases between the two germline ends. This CDR3 comprises 14 residues. Per germline, CDR1 LGHNA and CDR2 YSLEER. CDR3 loop: CASSRGGANYGYTF. CDR3 nucleotide sequence: TGCGCCAGCTCCCGGGGTGGAGCTAACTATGGCTACACCTTC.

This clonotype occurred a few times. The rearrangement uses TRBV7-2 and TRBJ2-7; the match to TRBD2 covers 11 bases. CDR1 and CDR2 from the germline V gene are SGHTA and FQGNSA. The V gene end was trimmed by 5 bases and the J gene end by 3 bases; junction bases not matched to a gene: 6. The CDR3 has 15 residues. The CDR3 DNA reads TGTGCCAGCAGCCTATCCGGGACTAGCGGCTACGAGCAGTACTTC. Translation gives CASSLSGTSGYEQYF.

Sample share makes this clonotype medium-sized. The genes are TRBV27 and TRBJ1-2; 8 bases agree with TRBD1. The junction had 12 bases not matched to a gene; V was cut back by 5 bases and J by 7 bases. This CDR3 spans 15 amino acids. Looked up from germline, CDR1 is MNHEY and CDR2 is SMNVEV (reference sequence). Written as DNA, the CDR3 is TGTGCCAGCAGTCCAAACAGGGGGGAGGCTGGTGGCTACACCTTC. Translated: CASSPNRGEAGGYTF.

This clonotype appeared a few times. The gene calls are TRBV4-3 and TRBJ1-2; D may be TRBD1 (6 bases). The germline V gene encodes CDR1 LGHNA and CDR2 YSLEER. With 0 bases removed from V and 7 bases from J, the gap between germline ends came to 12 bases. The CDR3 has 14 residues. CDR3 DNA: TGCGCCAGCAGCCAAGATACGGGGGCAATTGGCTACACCTTC. Residues: CASSQDTGAIGYTF.

The chain links TRBV19 to TRBJ2-7; D is perhaps TRBD2 (5 bases). This CDR3 comprises 14 residues. The V and J ends lost 3 bases and 3 bases respectively, with 12 bases between them. CDR1 LNHDA and CDR2 SQIVND come from the germline V gene (reference sequence). CDR3: CASSIGSGGYEQYF. CDR3 DNA: TGTGCCAGTAGTATTGGGTCAGGAGGCTACGAGCAGTACTTC.

CDR3 in DNA: TGTGCCAGCACCCTTAGCAGGGGGAGTGAGCAGTTCTTC. Protein sequence: CASTLSRGSEQFF. The chain combines TRBV7-3 with TRBJ2-1; 7 bases line up with TRBD1. The CDR3 is 13 amino acids. J gave up 9 bases and V 7 bases, and 9 bases lay outside the gene matches. Germline values: CDR1 SGHTA, CDR2 FQGTGA.

The V gene is TRBV20-1, the J gene TRBJ1-2, with 7 positions matching TRBD1. The trim removed 3 bases at V and 8 bases at J, leaving 12 bases unmatched. This CDR3 is built from 14 residues. The germline V gene encodes CDR1 DFQATT and CDR2 SNEGSKA (reference sequence). The CDR3 DNA is TGCAGTGCTAGGCCCGGGACCTTCAGGGGGGGCTACACCTTC. This sequence encodes CSARPGTFRGGYTF.

This chain links TRBV7-8 with TRBJ2-5; D could derive from TRBD1 or TRBD2 (6 bases each). V was clipped by 5 bases and J by 2 bases, with 18 bases between them. The CDR3 length is 16 residues. Germline CDR1 and CDR2: SGHVS and FQNEAQ. The CDR3 loop is CASSPNAGGGQETQYF. Written as DNA, the CDR3 is TGTGCCAGCAGCCCTAATGCCGGAGGGGGACAAGAGACCCAGTACTTC. The full variable domain, its missing parts supplied by reference TRBV7-8 and TRBJ2-5, is GAGVSQSPRYKVAKRGQDVALRCDPISGHVSLFWYQQALGQGPEFLTYFQNEAQLDKSGLPSDRFFAERPEGSVSTLKIQRTQQEDSAVYLCASSPNAGGGQETQYFGPGTRLLVL.

This chain uses TRBV5-1 with TRBJ1-1; 7 bases are a match to TRBD1. The CDR3 totals 15 residues. CDR1 is SGHRS, CDR2 YFSETQ, per germline. The trim removed 0 bases at V and 1 base at J, leaving 3 bases unmatched. The CDR3 loop is CASSLAGTANTEAFF. The DNA of the CDR3 is TGCGCCAGCAGCTTGGCCGGGACAGCGAACACTGAAGCTTTCTTT.

The chain carries TRBV20-1 and TRBJ2-3; TRBD2 might be the D (7 bases). Trimming removed 4 bases from V and 0 bases from J, with 11 bases in between. CDR1 and CDR2 from the germline V gene are DFQATT and SNEGSKA (reference sequence). The CDR3 extends over 14 amino acids. The CDR3 here is CSATGGPSTDTQYF. Written as DNA, the CDR3 is TGCAGTGCTACCGGGGGGCCTAGCACAGATACGCAGTATTTT.

This clonotype appeared a few times. This chain uses TRBV20-1 with TRBJ2-3; 7 bases are shared with TRBD2. CDR3 length: 17 residues. Per the germline V gene, CDR1 is DFQATT and CDR2 is SNEGSKA (reference sequence). J was trimmed by 1 base and V by 4 bases; bases with no gene match: 14. CDR3 DNA: TGCAGTGCTACCTCGGCGGGGGTCGCTCCTGGCACAGATACGCAGTATTTT. It encodes CSATSAGVAPGTDTQYF.